This T cell receptor (beta chain) was captured in a study of blood T cell repertoires in COVID-19. Study summary: Collection of acute and convalescent COVID-19 samples took place in the United States, Italy and Spain.

TCRdb's table, derived via immunoSEQ multiplex PCR, lists solely in-frame clones and lacks some. The repertoire holds nearly 250,000 clones, with 86% as singletons. Everyone who took part was roughly 18 to 90 years old, and they came from 24 US areas. The CDR3 contains 14 residues. Between the trimmed V and J ends, which lost 11 bases and 0 bases, there was a span of 14 bases. Germline CDR1 and CDR2: SGHNT and YENEEA. The rearrangement uses TRBV11-3 and TRBJ2-1; D is possibly TRBD2 (6 bases). The sequence came from a woman in her forties or fifties who had recovered from COVID-19. The sequencing sample was made of PBMCs or T cells enriched from blood (not recorded which). The CDR3 region is CASSVGGSYNEQFF. As DNA, the CDR3 is TGTGCCTCCAGCGTGGGAGGCTCCTACAATGAGCAGTTCTTC.